The 4 T cell receptor beta chains below come from one sample, sequenced in a study of post-analysis software for immune sequencing data. Study-wide results and caveats: Five or six TRBV segments, TRBV5-6, TRBV5-1 and TRBV20-1 among them, were found more frequent in patients than controls.

Carried by the TCR beta cDNA libraries were unique molecular identifiers. Using its own MiXCR run on the PCR reads, TCRdb lists one record per CDR3 protein. The sample carries a few hundred thousand distinct CDR3 sequences, approximately 34% recorded once. These TCRs' antigens remain unknown. The sample taken for sequencing was blood. The receptors originated from a girl under 18 with multiple sclerosis.

This chain joins TRBV10-3 and TRBJ2-1, with 8 bases matching TRBD2. With 8 bases clipped from V and 13 bases from J, the junction kept 13 bases outside the gene matches. There are 13 residues in the CDR3. Germline CDR1 and CDR2: ENHRY and SYGVKD. CDR3 residues: CAIGSGSGETQFF. The CDR3 nucleotides are TGTGCCATCGGAAGCGGGAGCGGGGAGACCCAGTTCTTC.

The chain carries TRBV24-1 and TRBJ2-5; D is possibly TRBD2 (5 bases). The end of the DNA aligns better with TRBJ2-1, so the J call may be wrong. The CDR3 has 14 residues. Germline CDR1 KGHDR, CDR2 SFDVKD. The CDR3 coding sequence is TGTGCCACCAGTGACCCCGGGATACAAGAGACCCAGTTCTTC. Its translation: CATSDPGIQETQFF.

The chain links TRBV7-8 to TRBJ2-2; perhaps TRBD2 as D (6 bases). This CDR3 spans 15 amino acids. Between the trimmed V and J ends, which lost 5 bases and 6 bases, there was a span of 16 bases. Germline-derived CDR1 and CDR2 are SGHVS and FQNEAQ. The CDR3 is CASSPEVGGPGELFF. The CDR3, as DNA: TGTGCCAGCAGCCCAGAGGTGGGGGGACCCGGGGAGCTGTTTTTT.

The rearrangement uses TRBV20-1 and TRBJ2-7; D call uncertain. Trimming left V 6 bases short and J 3 bases short, with 18 bases between. The germline CDR1 and CDR2 sequences are DFQATT and SNEGSKA (reference sequence). The length of the CDR3 is 14 residues. The CDR3 region has the DNA TGCAGTGCCCTTAAGGCGGTTTCGGACTACGAGCAGTACTTC. The encoded protein is CSALKAVSDYEQYF.